This T cell receptor (beta chain) was recovered during a study of blood T cell repertoires in COVID-19. Study as a whole: Some COVID-19 samples were acute and others convalescent; all came from the United States, Italy and Spain.

Original data processing: Reference gene primer amplification gave nucleated cell count estimates. Repertoires were generated with immunoSEQ multiplex PCR, while TCRdb's copy carries only in-frame clones and drops some. V, J and clone size are those of that table, while D and trimming were read from the DNA. The sample holds over 120,000 clones, approximately 87% seen once. The sample consisted of peripheral blood. The TCR originated in a woman in her fifties or sixties with active or convalescent COVID-19.

DNA of the CDR3: TGTGCCAGCAGCCAAGTAGGGGCCTCTGGAAACACCATATATTTT. Protein sequence: CASSQVGASGNTIYF. This rearrangement joins TRBV4-2 to TRBJ1-3; D is possibly TRBD1 (5 bases). Per germline, CDR1 LGHNA and CDR2 YNFKEQ. This CDR3 region has 15 residues. The germline V and J ends were trimmed by 1 base and 0 bases, with 7 bases remaining between them.